This T cell receptor beta chain was recorded in a study of cytomegalovirus exposure and HLA in healthy donors. Turning to this clone: The antigen is undetermined. The junction departs from the called germline gene at one end, perhaps through a read error. The identical CDR3 is also encoded by other nucleotide sequences in the sample.

Samples came from healthy bone marrow donors. Broader study findings: TCR beta sequences reportedly predicted most subjects' HLA-A and HLA-B alleles accurately.

60 Vbeta and 13 Jbeta primers were used in PCR. Clones were sequenced by immunoSEQ multiplex PCR, and TCRdb holds only the in-frame ones, with some missing. Among hundreds of thousands of clones listed, roughly 78% were seen once. The CDR3 is made up of 14 amino acids. Per germline, CDR1 MNHNS and CDR2 SASEGT. The TCR sequence derives from a boy aged 5-17 years in good health and CMV-seronegative. Sequencing was performed on PBMCs. The rearrangement uses TRBV6-1 and TRBJ1-1, with D unclear. The CDR3 DNA reads as TGTGCCAGCAGTGAAGTTCAGGCAAACACTGAAGCCTTCTTT. Translated: CASSEVQANTEAFF.